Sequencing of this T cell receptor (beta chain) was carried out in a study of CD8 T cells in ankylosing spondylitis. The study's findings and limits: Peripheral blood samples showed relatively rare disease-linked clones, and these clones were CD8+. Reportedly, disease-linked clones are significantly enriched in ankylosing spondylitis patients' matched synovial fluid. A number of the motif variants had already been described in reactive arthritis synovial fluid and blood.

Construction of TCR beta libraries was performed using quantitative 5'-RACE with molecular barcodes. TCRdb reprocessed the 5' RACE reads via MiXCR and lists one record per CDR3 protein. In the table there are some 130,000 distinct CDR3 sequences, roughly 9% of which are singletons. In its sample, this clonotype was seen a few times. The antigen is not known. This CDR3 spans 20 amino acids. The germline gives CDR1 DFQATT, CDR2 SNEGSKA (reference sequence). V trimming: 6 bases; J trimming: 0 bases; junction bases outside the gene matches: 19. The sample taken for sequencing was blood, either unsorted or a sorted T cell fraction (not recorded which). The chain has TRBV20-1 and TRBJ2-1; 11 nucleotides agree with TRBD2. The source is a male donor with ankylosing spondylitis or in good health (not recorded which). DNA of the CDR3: TGCAGTGCAGAATCAAGACTAGCGGGGACCTCATCCATCTCCTACAATGAGCAGTTCTTC. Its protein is CSAESRLAGTSSISYNEQFF.